This T cell receptor beta chain was captured in a study of blood T cell repertoires in COVID-19. Study information: Some COVID-19 samples were acute and others convalescent; all came from the United States, Italy and Spain.

Germline CDR1 reads KGHDR; CDR2 reads SFDVKD. The CDR3 loop spans 14 amino acids. The junction had 4 bases not matched to a gene; V was cut back by 4 bases and J by 6 bases. Here immunoSEQ multiplex PCR was the method, and the copy in TCRdb shows in-frame clones only, minus some. This table holds about 98,000 clones, about 87% found once. Sequencing was performed on peripheral blood. The TCR sequence derives from a man in his forties or fifties with active or convalescent COVID-19. This chain uses TRBV24-1 with TRBJ1-5; TRBD1 agrees at 8 bases. As DNA, the CDR3 is TGTGCCACCAGTGACTGGACAGGGCTTCAGCCCCAGCATTTT. Protein: CATSDWTGLQPQHF.